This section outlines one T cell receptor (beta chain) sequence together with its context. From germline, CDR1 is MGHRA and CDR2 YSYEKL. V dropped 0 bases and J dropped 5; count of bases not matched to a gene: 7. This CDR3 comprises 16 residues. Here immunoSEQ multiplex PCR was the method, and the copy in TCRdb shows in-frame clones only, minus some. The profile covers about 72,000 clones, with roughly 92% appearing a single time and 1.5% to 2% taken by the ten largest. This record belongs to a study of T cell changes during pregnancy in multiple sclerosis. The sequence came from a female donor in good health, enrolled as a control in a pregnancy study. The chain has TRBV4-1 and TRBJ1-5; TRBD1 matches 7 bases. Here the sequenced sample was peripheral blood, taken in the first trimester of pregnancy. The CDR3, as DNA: TGCGCCAGCAGCCAAGATGGAGGGGGCGGGGATCAGCCCCAGCATTTT. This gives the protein CASSQDGGGGDQPQHF.